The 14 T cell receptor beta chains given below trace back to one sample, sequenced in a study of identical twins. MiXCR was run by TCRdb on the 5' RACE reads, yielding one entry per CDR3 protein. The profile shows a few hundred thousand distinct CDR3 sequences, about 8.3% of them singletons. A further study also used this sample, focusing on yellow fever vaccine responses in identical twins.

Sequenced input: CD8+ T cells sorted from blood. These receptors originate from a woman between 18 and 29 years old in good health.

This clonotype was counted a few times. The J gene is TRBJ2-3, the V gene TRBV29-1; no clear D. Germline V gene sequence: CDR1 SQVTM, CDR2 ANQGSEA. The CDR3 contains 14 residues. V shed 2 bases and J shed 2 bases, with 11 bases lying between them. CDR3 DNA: TGCAGCGTTGAACCGTGGAGCGACACAGATACGCAGTATTTT. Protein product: CSVEPWSDTDTQYF.

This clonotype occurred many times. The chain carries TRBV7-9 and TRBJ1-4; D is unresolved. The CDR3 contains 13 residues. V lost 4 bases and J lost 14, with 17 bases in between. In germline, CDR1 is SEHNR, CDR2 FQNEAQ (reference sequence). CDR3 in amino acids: CASSYTDTTVLFF. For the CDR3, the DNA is TGTGCCAGCAGCTATACCGACACTACGGTTCTGTTTTTT.

CDR3 residues: CASRKQSYNSPLHF. The CDR3 nucleotides are TGTGCCAGCAGGAAACAGAGTTATAATTCACCCCTCCACTTT. The chain combines TRBV2 with TRBJ1-6, with D unresolved. This CDR3 spans 14 amino acids. Germline CDR1 and CDR2: SNHLY and FYNNEI. Trimming removed 6 bases from V and 4 bases from J, with 10 bases in between.

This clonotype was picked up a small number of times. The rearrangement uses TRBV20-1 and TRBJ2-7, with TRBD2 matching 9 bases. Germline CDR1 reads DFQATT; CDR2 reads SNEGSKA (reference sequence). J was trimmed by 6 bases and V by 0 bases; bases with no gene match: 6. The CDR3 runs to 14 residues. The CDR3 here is CSARELAGSGEQYF. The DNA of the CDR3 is TGCAGTGCTAGAGAGCTAGCGGGATCTGGCGAGCAGTACTTC.

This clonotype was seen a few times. CDR3 sequence reads: CASSQGVGVTQFF. The CDR3 coding sequence is TGCGCCAGCAGCCAAGGGGTAGGGGTGACGCAGTTCTTC. The chain couples TRBV4-1 to TRBJ2-1; D may be TRBD1 (5 bases). CDR1 is MGHRA and CDR2 is YSYEKL in the germline V gene. This CDR3 has 13 amino acids. Trimming cost V 1 base and J 12 bases, with 13 bases left between them.

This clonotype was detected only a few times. CDR3 DNA: TGCGCCAGCAGCCAGGACAGGGCGGGGGACACTGAAGCTTTCTTT. The encoded protein is CASSQDRAGDTEAFF. The rearrangement uses TRBV5-1 and TRBJ1-1, with TRBD1 matching over 8 bases. V shed 4 bases, J shed 3 bases, and the junction held 8 bases outside the gene matches. Germline CDR1 and CDR2: SGHRS and YFSETQ. The CDR3 is made up of 15 amino acids.

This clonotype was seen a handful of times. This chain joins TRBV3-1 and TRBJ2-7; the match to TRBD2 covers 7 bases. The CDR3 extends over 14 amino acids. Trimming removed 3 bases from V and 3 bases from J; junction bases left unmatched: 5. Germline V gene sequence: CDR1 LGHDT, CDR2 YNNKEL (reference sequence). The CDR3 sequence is CASSQEAGLYEQYF. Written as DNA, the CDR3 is TGTGCCAGCAGCCAGGAAGCGGGACTCTACGAGCAGTACTTC.

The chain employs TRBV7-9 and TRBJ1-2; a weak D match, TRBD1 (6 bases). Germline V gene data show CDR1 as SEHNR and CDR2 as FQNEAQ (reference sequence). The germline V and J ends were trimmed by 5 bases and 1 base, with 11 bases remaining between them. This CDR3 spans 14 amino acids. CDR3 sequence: CASSNREVNYGYTF. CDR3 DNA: TGTGCCAGCAGCAACAGGGAAGTTAACTATGGCTACACCTTC.

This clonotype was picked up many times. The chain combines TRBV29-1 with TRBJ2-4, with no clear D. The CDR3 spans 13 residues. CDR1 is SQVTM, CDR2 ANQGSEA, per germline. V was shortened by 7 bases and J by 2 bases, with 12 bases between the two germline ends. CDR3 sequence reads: CSGQVGTKNIQYF. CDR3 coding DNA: TGCAGCGGCCAAGTGGGGACCAAAAACATTCAGTACTTC. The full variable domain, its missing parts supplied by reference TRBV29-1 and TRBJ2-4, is SAVISQKPSRDICQRGTSLTIQCQVDSQVTMMFWYRQQPGQSLTLIATANQGSEATYESGFVIDKFPISRPNLTFSTLTVSNMSPEDSSIYLCSGQVGTKNIQYFGAGTRLSVL.

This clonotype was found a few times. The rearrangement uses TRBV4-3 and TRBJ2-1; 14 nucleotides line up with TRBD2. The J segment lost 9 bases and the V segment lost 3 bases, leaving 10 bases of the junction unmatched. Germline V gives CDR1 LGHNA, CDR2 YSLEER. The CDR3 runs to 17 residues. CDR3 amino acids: CASSHGTGTSGRAEQFF. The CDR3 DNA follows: TGCGCCAGCAGCCACGGAACCGGGACTAGCGGGAGAGCTGAGCAGTTCTTC.

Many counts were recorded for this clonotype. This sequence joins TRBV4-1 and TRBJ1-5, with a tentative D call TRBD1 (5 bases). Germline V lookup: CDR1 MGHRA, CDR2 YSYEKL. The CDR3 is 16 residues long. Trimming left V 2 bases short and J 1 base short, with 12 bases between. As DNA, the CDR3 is TGCGCCAGCAGCCAAAGACAGAGTCAAAGCAATCAGCCCCAGCATTTT. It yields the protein CASSQRQSQSNQPQHF.

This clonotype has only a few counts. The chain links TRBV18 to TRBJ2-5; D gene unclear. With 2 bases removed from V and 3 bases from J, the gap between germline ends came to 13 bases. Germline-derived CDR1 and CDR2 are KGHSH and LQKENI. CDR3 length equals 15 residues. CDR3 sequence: CASSPNLLTEETQYF. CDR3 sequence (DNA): TGTGCCAGCTCACCAAATCTCTTAACGGAAGAGACCCAGTACTTC. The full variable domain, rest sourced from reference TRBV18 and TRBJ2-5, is NAGVMQNPRHLVRRRGQEARLRCSPMKGHSHVYWYRQLPEEGLKFMVYLQKENIIDESGMPKERFSAEFPKEGPSILRIQQVVRGDSAAYFCASSPNLLTEETQYFGPGTRLLVL.

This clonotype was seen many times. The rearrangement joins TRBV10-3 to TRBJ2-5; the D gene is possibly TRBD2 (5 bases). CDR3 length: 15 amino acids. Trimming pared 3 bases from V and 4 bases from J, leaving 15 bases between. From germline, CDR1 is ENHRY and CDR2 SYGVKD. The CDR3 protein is CAISDKRASLETQYF. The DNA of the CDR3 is TGTGCCATCAGTGACAAACGGGCTAGCCTAGAGACCCAGTACTTC.

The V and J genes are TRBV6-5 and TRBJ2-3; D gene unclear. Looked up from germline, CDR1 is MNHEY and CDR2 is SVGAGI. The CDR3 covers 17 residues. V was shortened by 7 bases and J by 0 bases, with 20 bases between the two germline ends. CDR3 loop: CASTLHLGRSSTDTQYF. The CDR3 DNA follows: TGTGCCAGCACGTTACACTTAGGCCGTTCTAGCACAGATACGCAGTATTTT.